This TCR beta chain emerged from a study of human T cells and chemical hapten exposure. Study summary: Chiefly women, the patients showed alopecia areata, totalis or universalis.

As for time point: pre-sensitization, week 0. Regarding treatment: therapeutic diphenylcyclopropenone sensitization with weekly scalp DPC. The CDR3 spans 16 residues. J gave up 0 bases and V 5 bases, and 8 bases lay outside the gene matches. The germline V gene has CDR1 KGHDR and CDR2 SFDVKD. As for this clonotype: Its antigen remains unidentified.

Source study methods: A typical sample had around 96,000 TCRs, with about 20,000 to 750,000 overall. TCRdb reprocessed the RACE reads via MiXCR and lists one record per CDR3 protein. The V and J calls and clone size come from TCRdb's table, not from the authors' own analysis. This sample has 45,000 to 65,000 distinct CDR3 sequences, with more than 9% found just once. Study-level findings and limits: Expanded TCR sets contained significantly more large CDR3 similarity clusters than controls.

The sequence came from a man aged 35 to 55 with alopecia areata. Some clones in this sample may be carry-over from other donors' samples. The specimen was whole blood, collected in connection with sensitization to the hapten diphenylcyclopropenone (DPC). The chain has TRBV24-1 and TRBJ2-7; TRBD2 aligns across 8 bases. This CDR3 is CATSGTSGSSSYEQYF. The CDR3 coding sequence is TGTGCCACCAGTGGTACTAGCGGTTCGAGCTCCTACGAGCAGTACTTC.